Listed below are T cell receptor beta chains from one sample, sequenced in a study of blood T cell repertoires in COVID-19. Produced via immunoSEQ multiplex PCR; TCRdb's table is partial and in-frame only. The sample has 320,000 or so clones; 88% are singletons. Sample: PBMCs or T cells enriched from blood (not recorded which). The receptors originated from a man under 40 who had recovered from COVID-19. CDR3s include the opening cysteine and the closing phenylalanine or tryptophan. A D gene is named only where the DNA matches it firmly. For some rows the clone size is stated as once, few or many, or as a class when expanded; others skip it.

cdr3_nt,cdr3_aa,j_call,d_call,clone_size,v_call
TGCGCCAGCAGCTTGGGCGGGGGGGCTAGGTACGAGCAGTACTTC,CASSLGGGARYEQYF,TRBJ2-7,TRBD2,NA,TRBV5-1
TGTGCCACCAGTGTGGGGGGGTACACAGATACGCAGTATTTT,CATSVGGYTDTQYF,TRBJ2-3,TRBD2,NA,TRBV24-1
TGCGCCAGCAGCTTGGAAGGGGTTAACCAGCCCCAGCATTTT,CASSLEGVNQPQHF,TRBJ1-5,NA,NA,TRBV5-1
TGTGCCAGCAAAGGGACAGGGGAGGGCAATCAGCCCCAGCATTTT,CASKGTGEGNQPQHF,TRBJ1-5,TRBD1,NA,TRBV6-6
TGCGCCAGCAGCTTGCTTAGCGGGGGGGCCTCCGGGGAGCTGTTTTTT,CASSLLSGGASGELFF,TRBJ2-2,TRBD2,NA,TRBV5-1
TGCGCCAGCAGCTTGGCCACCAGGGGGCAATCCTATGGCTACACCTTC,CASSLATRGQSYGYTF,TRBJ1-2,TRBD1,NA,TRBV5-1
TGTGCCAGTAGTATAGCGCCCCGGGGTCGGGAGACCCAGTACTTC,CASSIAPRGRETQYF,TRBJ2-5,NA,once,TRBV19
TGTGCCAGTAGAAGACTAGCGGGGTCGCGGGCGGACGAGCAGTACTTC,CASRRLAGSRADEQYF,TRBJ2-7,TRBD2,once,TRBV19
TGCGCCAGCAGCCAAGACCACACCGAAGCTTTCTTT,CASSQDHTEAFF,TRBJ1-1,NA,NA,TRBV4-1
TGTGCCAGCAGGCTAGCGGGGGTTGATTCGGGGCCAGATACGCAGTATTTT,CASRLAGVDSGPDTQYF,TRBJ2-3,TRBD2,once,TRBV2
TGTGCCAGCAGCCCGACAGGGGGCGCCCCCCGGTATGGCTACACCTTC,CASSPTGGAPRYGYTF,TRBJ1-2,TRBD1,NA,TRBV3-1/TRBV3-2
TGCGCCAGCAGCCAAGTGGGGACAGGGACTGAAAAACTGTTTTTT,CASSQVGTGTEKLFF,TRBJ1-4,TRBD1,NA,TRBV4-1
TGTGCCTGGAATAAGCGGGAAGAGACCCAGTACTTC,CAWNKREETQYF,TRBJ2-5,NA,NA,TRBV30
TGTGCCAGCAGCCAAGGTAACAGGGTCTACTATGGCTACACCTTC,CASSQGNRVYYGYTF,TRBJ1-2,NA,once,TRBV4-2
TGTGCCAGTAGTGGAGGGGCGTCCAGCCTCTCTGGGGCCAACGTCCTGACTTTC,CASSGGASSLSGANVLTF,TRBJ2-6,NA,NA,TRBV19
TGTGCCAGCGGGTGGAGGGCCTACGAGCAGTACTTC,CASGWRAYEQYF,TRBJ2-7,NA,NA,TRBV14
TGTGCCAGCAGCCACGGGACAGGGGTCGATGAGCAGTTCTTC,CASSHGTGVDEQFF,TRBJ2-1,TRBD1,NA,TRBV7-8
TGTGCCATCAGTGAAGACAGCCTTACCGGGGAGCTGTTTTTT,CAISEDSLTGELFF,TRBJ2-2,NA,NA,TRBV10-3
TGTGCCAGCAGCTCATTACAGGGGATGGAAGAAAAACTGTTTTTT,CASSSLQGMEEKLFF,TRBJ1-4,TRBD1,once,TRBV7-9
TGCGCCAGCAGCTTGGCCGGTGGGGCTGGGAATGAGCAGTTCTTC,CASSLAGGAGNEQFF,TRBJ2-1,NA,few,TRBV5-1
TGTGCCAGCAGTGCTCGGACAGGGTCCAACACCGGGGAGCTGTTTTTT,CASSARTGSNTGELFF,TRBJ2-2,TRBD1,NA,TRBV6-4
TGTGCCAGTAGTATGTCTAGACAGGGGGGAAGGAACACTGAAGCTTTCTTT,CASSMSRQGGRNTEAFF,TRBJ1-1,TRBD1,NA,TRBV19
TGTGCCAGCAGCGTAGATGGCAGGGGCTCTGGAAACACCATATATTTT,CASSVDGRGSGNTIYF,TRBJ1-3,NA,NA,TRBV9
TGTGCCAGCAGTTACTTGACGGGGCCCCAGCATTTT,CASSYLTGPQHF,TRBJ1-5,NA,few,TRBV6-5
TGTGCCAGCAGGTCGGGACAGGGAGGGAACACTGAAGCTTTCTTT,CASRSGQGGNTEAFF,TRBJ1-1,TRBD1,NA,TRBV7-9
TGTGCCAGCAGCATCCCCGAATCGGGGGGCCGATATGAGCAGTTCTTC,CASSIPESGGRYEQFF,TRBJ2-1,NA,NA,TRBV9
TGTGCCAGCAGCTTAACACCCGGGGAGCTGTTTTTT,CASSLTPGELFF,TRBJ2-2,NA,NA,TRBV7-9
TGTGCCATCAGGGGCGACAGGCGCCGGGAGACCCAGTACTTC,CAIRGDRRRETQYF,TRBJ2-5,NA,NA,TRBV10-3
TGTGCCAGCCGAGACCCCGGGACAGGGTACACTGAAGCTTTCTTT,CASRDPGTGYTEAFF,TRBJ1-1,TRBD1,NA,TRBV6-5
TGTGCCAGCAGTGATTTGAGGGGGCGGGCAGAGACCCAGTACTTC,CASSDLRGRAETQYF,TRBJ2-5,TRBD1,NA,TRBV6-1
TGTGCCAGCTCACAACCAGGGGGCGGAGGCTACACCTTC,CASSQPGGGGYTF,TRBJ1-2,TRBD1,NA,TRBV18
TGCGCCAGCAGCCAAGATTTGTCGGGGGATTGGGACACTGAAGCTTTCTTT,CASSQDLSGDWDTEAFF,TRBJ1-1,NA,few,TRBV4-1
TGCGCCAGCAGCTTCCGAGCGGGGGCGGCGGATACGCAGTATTTT,CASSFRAGAADTQYF,TRBJ2-3,TRBD2,NA,TRBV5-1
TGTGCCAGTAGTACCTTATCGTTAGCGGGGGGGCTGAATGAGCAGTTCTTC,CASSTLSLAGGLNEQFF,TRBJ2-1,TRBD2,NA,TRBV19
TGTGCCAGTAGTCCAGACAGGGACACTGAAGCTTTCTTT,CASSPDRDTEAFF,TRBJ1-1,TRBD1,NA,TRBV19
TGTGCCAGCAGTTTATCCCTCAGGGGTAACTATGGCTACACCTTC,CASSLSLRGNYGYTF,TRBJ1-2,NA,NA,TRBV27
TGTGCCAGCAGCTTAGATCTGAAGGGGACAGCATTGAACACTGAAGCTTTCTTT,CASSLDLKGTALNTEAFF,TRBJ1-1,TRBD1,many,TRBV11-3
TGTGCCAGCAGCCCTTCCGAAGCGGGGGGCCCCCGGAATACGCAGTATTTT,CASSPSEAGGPRNTQYF,TRBJ2-3,TRBD2,NA,TRBV27
TGTGCCAGCAGCCTTCCAAGTTCGGGTGAAAAACTGTTTTTT,CASSLPSSGEKLFF,TRBJ1-4,NA,NA,TRBV9
TGTGCCAGTAGCCTGGGACAGCAGTACGAGCAGTACTTC,CASSLGQQYEQYF,TRBJ2-7,TRBD1,NA,TRBV19
TGTGCCAGCAGCGCCGGAAGGGACAGGGGGCGGGAAGCTTTCTTT,CASSAGRDRGREAFF,TRBJ1-1,TRBD1,NA,TRBV9
TGTGCCAGCAGTGAAAATAGGGAGGACAGGGAGACCCAGTACTTC,CASSENREDRETQYF,TRBJ2-5,NA,NA,TRBV2
TGTGCCACCAGTGTTGCGGGACCCCTGCAGTTCTTC,CATSVAGPLQFF,TRBJ2-1,NA,NA,TRBV24-1
TGTGCCAGCAGCTTATTAAGAAACACCATATATTTT,CASSLLRNTIYF,TRBJ1-3,NA,NA,TRBV5-5
TGCGCCAGCAGTGAGGCAGGGGGCGTCACTGAAGCTTTCTTT,CASSEAGGVTEAFF,TRBJ1-1,TRBD1,once,TRBV10-1
TGTGCCACCCAGGTGCGGGCCAACAATTCACCCCTCCACTTT,CATQVRANNSPLHF,TRBJ1-6,NA,NA,TRBV6-5
TGTGCCAGCAGTGAAGCGCGGGGTTACGGTGAGCAGTACTTC,CASSEARGYGEQYF,TRBJ2-7,NA,NA,TRBV6-1
TGTGCCAGCAGCTCCCCCTCGGTAAATAGCAATCAGCCCCAGCATTTT,CASSSPSVNSNQPQHF,TRBJ1-5,NA,NA,TRBV7-9